This TCR beta chain was sequenced in a study of cytomegalovirus exposure and HLA in healthy donors. Study-wide context: Previous work identified roughly 120 million unique TCR beta sequences from about 179 million T cells.

Germline V gene data show CDR1 as LGHNA and CDR2 as YSLEER. V lost 0 bases, J lost 6 bases, and 12 bases lay in between. The CDR3 is 15 residues long. This clone came up once. PCR was performed using 60 Vbeta and 13 Jbeta primers. Measured with immunoSEQ multiplex PCR; TCRdb has only the in-frame clones, and not every one. The sample lists over 150,000 clones, around 86% seen once, with about 1.9% in the top ten. Sample: PBMCs. The V gene is TRBV4-3, the J gene TRBJ2-1; no definite D call. This TCR came from a human donor in good health. The CDR3 DNA follows: TGCGCCAGCAGCCAAGATGGCAGCGCCGGCAATGAGCAGTTCTTC. Amino acids: CASSQDGSAGNEQFF.